The clone carrying this T cell receptor (beta chain) has just one count. The entry originates in a study of cytomegalovirus exposure and HLA in healthy donors. The PCR was carried out with 60 Vbeta primers and 13 Jbeta primers. TCRdb's table, derived via immunoSEQ multiplex PCR, lists solely in-frame clones and lacks some. Of 30,000 to 35,000 clones in the sample, roughly 80% were seen once. There are 16 residues in the CDR3. V was clipped by 1 base and J by 6 bases; unmatched bases: 6. Germline V CDR1 and CDR2: SGDLS, YYNGEE. This rearrangement joins TRBV9 to TRBJ2-2, with TRBD1 matching over 10 bases. The clonotype was recovered from a male donor in good health and CMV-seronegative. Sequencing was done on a sample of PBMCs. In nucleotides, the CDR3 is TGTGCCAGCAGCGTAAGGGGACAGGGGAATCCCGGGGAGCTGTTTTTT. This codes for CASSVRGQGNPGELFF.